A selection of T cell receptor beta chains follows, all from one sample in a study of blood T cell repertoires in COVID-19. Sequenced by immunoSEQ multiplex PCR; TCRdb stores in-frame clones only, minus some. The table shows tens of thousands of clones, with about four fifths occurring only once. The sequenced sample consisted of peripheral blood. Receptors originate from an elderly woman with acute or convalescent COVID-19. Both conserved end residues are trimmed from each CDR3.

j_gene,v_gene,CDR3aa
TRBJ2-4,TRBV3-1/TRBV3-2,ASSQDRLAGGAKNIQY
TRBJ1-1,TRBV5-4,ASSRGGQGPAEAF
TRBJ2-5,TRBV7-2,ASSLARGAGETQY
TRBJ2-1,TRBV28,ATGNEQF
TRBJ2-5,TRBV2,ASSDWLAGEVETQY
TRBJ1-2,TRBV19,ASSGDRATGYT
TRBJ1-2,TRBV30,AWSVGLGQNYGYT
TRBJ1-2,TRBV7-9,ASSPLQGNGYT
TRBJ1-5,TRBV19,ASSIGVKGAGNQPQH
TRBJ1-3,TRBV21-1,ASSKYVQPSSGNTIY
TRBJ2-7,TRBV3-1/TRBV3-2,ASSGLVREIDEQY
TRBJ1-4,TRBV6-6,ASSRGGGTGREKLF
TRBJ2-5,TRBV19,ASSITPGLAGGPEETQY
TRBJ2-3,TRBV5-1,ASRGQFTDTQY
TRBJ2-5,TRBV6-5,ASSWTSQETQY
TRBJ2-7,TRBV28,ASSSRGNEQY
TRBJ2-7,TRBV5-1,ASRPGLAQVLFYEQY
TRBJ1-2,TRBV10-1,ASSESGTGGIYGYT
TRBJ1-6,TRBV5-1,ASSLGGGPSPLH
TRBJ1-5,TRBV6-2/TRBV6-3,ASSYSSGGGQPQH
TRBJ1-1,TRBV11-2,ASSLVRGTEAF
TRBJ2-7,TRBV28,ASSSQREQY
TRBJ2-1,TRBV9,ASSASVPGNEQF
TRBJ2-7,TRBV7-2,ASSQSSRLVQIYEQY
TRBJ1-3,TRBV7-2,ASSFYGPGNTIY
TRBJ2-5,TRBV5-1,ASSKPGQLQETQY
TRBJ2-7,TRBV7-9,ASSPVWQGKGEQY
TRBJ2-7,TRBV29-1,SITTTSYEQY
TRBJ2-6,TRBV19,ASSSTGSGMISGANVLT
TRBJ2-1,TRBV14,ASSQTQGAYYNEQF
TRBJ2-7,TRBV11-2,ASSLGTYLGQY
TRBJ2-1,TRBV5-4,ASSSPGWYYNEQF
TRBJ1-3,TRBV27,ASSLGRVGNTIY
TRBJ2-7,TRBV28,ASSSTAAAFSYEQY
TRBJ2-7,TRBV27,ASSLRGSYEQY
TRBJ1-6,TRBV7-2,ASSLAVGNSPLH
TRBJ2-3,TRBV7-9,ASSPRLLAGGLTDTQY
TRBJ1-2,TRBV27,ASRLTGMAYGYT
TRBJ1-6,TRBV18,ASSPNLQGASNSPLH
TRBJ2-1,TRBV15,ATSRDGGNNEQF
TRBJ1-5,TRBV19,ASSGQANQPQH
TRBJ1-1,TRBV28,ASSRFRGWAF
TRBJ1-4,TRBV5-4,ASSSGQGAREKLF
TRBJ2-7,TRBV18,ASSLKAQGEQY